The rows below give T cell receptor beta chains drawn from one sample of a study of blood T cell repertoires in COVID-19. Using immunoSEQ multiplex PCR, the repertoire was profiled, and TCRdb retains in-frame clones only, with some absent. This sample has fewer than 350,000 clones, with approximately 86% found just once. The specimen was peripheral blood. The receptors derive from a man younger than 40 with COVID-19, enrolled during active disease. CDR3s include the opening cysteine and the closing phenylalanine or tryptophan. Some rows have no size entry. The others give once, few or many, or a class for an expanded clone.

v_gene	len	j_gene	abundance	CDR3aa
TRBV19	14	TRBJ1-1	-	CASSTDRAVAEAFF
TRBV28	20	TRBJ1-6	once	CASSLLPWTGQGQVNSPLHF
TRBV6-5	11	TRBJ2-1	-	CATVAGHEQFF
TRBV19	14	TRBJ1-2	-	CASSVDRDNYGYTF
TRBV10-1	14	TRBJ2-1	-	CASTPGQGYNEQFF
TRBV4-2	15	TRBJ2-3	-	CASSQGWEGRDTQYF
TRBV6-5	14	TRBJ2-7	-	CASSTVGLTYEQYF
TRBV14	15	TRBJ1-6	-	CASSQTGSYNSPLHF
TRBV19	15	TRBJ2-7	-	CASRRDGTPTYEQYF
TRBV5-1	16	TRBJ2-7	-	CASSLGLTSGGYEQYF
TRBV28	15	TRBJ2-7	-	CASIGLGTGNYEQYF
TRBV6-5	14	TRBJ1-2	-	CASSYRTGVYGYTF
TRBV7-9	16	TRBJ1-1	-	CASSSWTGRGNTEAFF
TRBV6-5	11	TRBJ2-7	-	CASRNLYEQYF
TRBV28	14	TRBJ2-3	-	CASSLTGNTDTQYF
TRBV2	15	TRBJ2-3	-	CASSARGTTPDTQYF
TRBV19	13	TRBJ2-7	-	CASSAGQIYEQYF
TRBV3-1/TRBV3-2	14	TRBJ2-2	-	CASSQGSYTGELFF
TRBV30	12	TRBJ2-7	-	CAWSVSVYTQYF
TRBV7-9	15	TRBJ1-5	-	CASSLAGTGNQPQHF
TRBV7-2	14	TRBJ2-7	-	CASSLEASGREQYF
TRBV24-1	11	TRBJ2-3	-	CATGVTDTQYF
TRBV5-1	15	TRBJ2-2	-	CASSLAGTGGRELFF
TRBV5-4	16	TRBJ2-1	-	CASSLLFAGGNNEQFF
TRBV5-1	17	TRBJ2-7	-	CASSLRVTDRASYEQYF
TRBV4-1	14	TRBJ2-3	-	CASSPGPLEDTQYF
TRBV10-3	15	TRBJ2-5	-	CAISDVAGAVETQYF
TRBV29-1	12	TRBJ1-2	-	CSGVTGNYGYTF
TRBV19	13	TRBJ2-1	few	CASKEARYNEQFF
TRBV5-1	14	TRBJ2-1	-	CASKPGQGNNEQFF
TRBV10-3	17	TRBJ2-1	-	CAISAVGTSGSYNEQFF
TRBV6-2/TRBV6-3	17	TRBJ2-6	-	CASSAADRGQGANVLTF
TRBV20-1	11	TRBJ2-5	-	CSARSQETQYF
TRBV7-2	14	TRBJ1-6	-	CASSPGQGYSPLHF
TRBV5-1	15	TRBJ2-5	-	CASSLDRENGETQYF
TRBV19	14	TRBJ2-7	-	CASNNRGQSYEQYF
TRBV4-1	15	TRBJ2-7	once	CASSQGTGGLYEQYF
TRBV27	14	TRBJ2-3	once	CASSFRGPKDTQYF
TRBV12-3/TRBV12-4	11	TRBJ2-7	-	CASSPAYEQYF
TRBV7-9	15	TRBJ2-5	-	CASSFLLGTEETQYF
TRBV5-6	13	TRBJ1-2	-	CASSRDRLYGYTF
TRBV4-2	17	TRBJ2-3	-	CASSQLGRAGGEDTQYF
TRBV11-1	15	TRBJ2-5	-	CASSFHGDSQETQYF